One and the same sample provided the 27 T cell receptor beta chains below, sequenced in a study of blood T cell repertoires in COVID-19. Produced via immunoSEQ multiplex PCR; TCRdb's table is partial and in-frame only. The sample holds 250,000 to 300,000 clones, roughly 91% seen once. Sequenced material: PBMCs or T cells enriched from blood (not recorded which). These receptors originate from a woman between 45 and 65 years old who had been exposed to COVID-19.

This sequence joins TRBV28 and TRBJ1-4; 7 positions agree with TRBD1. This CDR3 comprises 11 residues. Germline CDR1 and CDR2: MDHEN and SYDVKM. The V and J ends lost 4 bases and 16 bases, in that order; junction bases with no gene match: 6. The CDR3 nucleotides are TGTGCCAGCAGTTCACCGGGACAGCGGTTTTTT. This translates into CASSSPGQRFF.

The chain recombines TRBV4-1 with TRBJ2-1; 11 nucleotides agree with TRBD2. Germline CDR1 reads MGHRA; CDR2 reads YSYEKL. The V segment lost 1 base and the J segment 9 bases; nucleotides outside the gene matches: 5. The CDR3 length is 15 residues. The CDR3 nucleotides are TGCGCCAGCAGCCAAGCTAGCGGGGGGAAGGTTGAGCAGTTCTTC. This gives the protein CASSQASGGKVEQFF.

This clone appeared a single time. This sequence joins TRBV5-6 and TRBJ2-3; 8 bases align to TRBD2. CDR3 length equals 18 residues. Losses at the gene ends were 0 bases for V and 6 bases for J; bases not matched to a gene: 15. Per the germline V gene, CDR1 is SGHDT and CDR2 is YYEEEE. CDR3 coding DNA: TGTGCCAGCAGCTTGGAACCCCGTCCCGGGGGGGCCGAGGATACGCAGTATTTT. This codes for CASSLEPRPGGAEDTQYF.

CDR3 nucleotides: TGTGCCAGCAGTGAACCAAGGACAGAGTATTACTACGAGCAGTACTTC. Translation gives CASSEPRTEYYYEQYF. This chain uses TRBV2 with TRBJ2-7; D perhaps matches TRBD1 (6 bases). The V gene's germline CDR1 is SNHLY and CDR2 FYNNEI. The V and J ends lost 2 bases and 3 bases respectively, with 17 bases between them. The length of the CDR3 is 16 residues.

The chain couples TRBV19 to TRBJ2-7, with D perhaps matching TRBD2 (6 bases). Trimming left V 2 bases short and J 4 bases short, with 9 bases between. This CDR3 has 13 residues. Germline V gene data show CDR1 as LNHDA and CDR2 as SQIVND (reference sequence). CDR3 nucleotide sequence: TGTGCCAGTAGTATATCCGGACTATACGAGCAGTACTTC. Translated, it gives CASSISGLYEQYF.

The rearrangement joins TRBV5-4 to TRBJ2-2; no clear D gene. The CDR3 is 13 amino acids. CDR1 SGHNT and CDR2 YYREEE come from the germline V gene (reference sequence). V lost 3 bases and J 8 bases, leaving 11 bases between the germline ends. The CDR3 coding sequence is TGTGCCAGCAGCTCCTCGCAGGTTGGGGAGCTGTTTTTT. This translates into CASSSSQVGELFF.

The chain joins TRBV19 to TRBJ1-1, with D possibly TRBD1 on 5 matching bases. The CDR3 has 17 amino acids. V lost 8 bases, J lost 2 bases, and 24 bases lay in between. Germline V lookup: CDR1 LNHDA, CDR2 SQIVND (reference sequence). The CDR3 sequence: CASGLMPSGATNTEAFF. The CDR3 DNA reads as TGTGCCAGTGGCTTAATGCCATCTGGGGCAACTAACACTGAAGCTTTCTTT.

The chain recombines TRBV6-4 with TRBJ1-4, with D possibly matching TRBD1 (5 bases). Trimming removed 7 bases at V and 12 bases at J, with 12 bases between. The germline V gene has CDR1 MRHNA and CDR2 SNTAGT. The CDR3 length is 11 residues. CDR3 in DNA: TGTGCCAGCACCACGGACATGGAACTGTTTTTT. Protein sequence: CASTTDMELFF.

The rearrangement joins TRBV6-5 to TRBJ1-5; 7 bases agree with TRBD1. Trimming cost V 7 bases and J 6 bases; bases outside gene matches: 9. CDR1 is MNHEY and CDR2 is SVGAGI in the germline V gene. CDR3 length: 14 amino acids. The CDR3 region is CASTLRTGSQPQHF. Here the CDR3 DNA reads TGTGCCAGCACGCTGAGGACAGGATCTCAGCCCCAGCATTTT.

The rearrangement links TRBV5-1 to TRBJ2-7; 10 nucleotides match TRBD1. CDR1 SGHRS and CDR2 YFSETQ come from the germline V gene. CDR3 length: 18 residues. The V and J ends lost 0 bases and 3 bases, in that order; junction bases with no gene match: 12. The CDR3 reads CASSLATGGMRLDYEQYF. CDR3 nucleotides: TGCGCCAGCAGCTTGGCGACAGGGGGCATGAGACTAGACTACGAGCAGTACTTC. Full variable domain (outside the CDR3, taken from reference TRBV5-1 and TRBJ2-7): KAGVTQTPRYLIKTRGQQVTLSCSPISGHRSVSWYQQTPGQGLQFLFEYFSETQRNKGNFPGRFSGRQFSNSRSEMNVSTLELGDSALYLCASSLATGGMRLDYEQYFGPGTRLTVT.

V and J are TRBV5-4 and TRBJ1-6; D gene unclear. From germline, CDR1 is SGHNT and CDR2 YYREEE (reference sequence). V was trimmed by 2 bases and J by 4 bases, leaving 10 bases between them. This CDR3 has 15 amino acids. The chain's CDR3 is CASSFGNSYNSPLHF. The CDR3 nucleotides are TGTGCCAGCAGCTTTGGTAACAGTTATAATTCACCCCTCCACTTT.

This sequence joins TRBV27 and TRBJ1-5; D is uncertain. This CDR3 comprises 15 residues. Trimming removed 3 bases from V and 2 bases from J, with 11 bases in between. Germline CDR1 and CDR2: MNHEY and SMNVEV (reference sequence). The DNA for the CDR3 is TGTGCCAGCAGTTTGGACTCAGCGGGCAATCAGCCCCAGCATTTT. Protein sequence: CASSLDSAGNQPQHF.

Of note for this clone: Other DNA sequences from this sample encode an identical CDR3 as well. The rearrangement uses TRBV3-1 (or the pseudogene TRBV3-2) and TRBJ1-6; D is ambiguous. Germline V gene lookup returns CDR1 LGHDT and CDR2 YNNKEL (reference sequence). V was pared by 1 base and J by 7 bases, with 5 bases between. The CDR3 length is 13 residues. In DNA, the CDR3 is TGTGCCAGCAGCCAAGGCGGGAATTCACCCCTCCACTTT. Its translation: CASSQGGNSPLHF.

The V gene is TRBV5-1, the J gene TRBJ2-7, with 7 bases fitting TRBD1. The germline gives CDR1 SGHRS, CDR2 YFSETQ. The trim removed 6 bases at V and 3 bases at J, leaving 9 bases unmatched. The CDR3 runs 14 residues. DNA for the CDR3: TGCGCCAGCACCCAGGAGACAGGGATCTACGAGCAGTACTTC. Residues: CASTQETGIYEQYF.

This chain connects TRBV28 to TRBJ1-5; no clear D gene. Germline assignment: CDR1 MDHEN and CDR2 SYDVKM. The CDR3 loop spans 12 amino acids. V lost 9 bases and J 6 bases, leaving 12 bases between the germline ends. CDR3 in amino acids: CASITGFQPQHF. The CDR3 DNA follows: TGTGCCAGTATAACGGGGTTTCAGCCCCAGCATTTT.

This rearrangement joins TRBV7-9 to TRBJ1-6; D unresolved. V lost 5 bases, J lost 5 bases, and 13 bases lay in between. CDR3 size: 15 residues. Germline V lookup: CDR1 SEHNR, CDR2 FQNEAQ (reference sequence). The CDR3 DNA reads as TGTGCCAGCAGCCCCCTGGCGGCTGATAATTCACCCCTCCACTTT. The encoded protein is CASSPLAADNSPLHF. Variable domain in full (rest from reference TRBV7-9 and TRBJ1-6): DTGVSQNPRHKITKRGQNVTFRCDPISEHNRLYWYRQTLGQGPEFLTYFQNEAQLEKSRLLSDRFSAERPKGSFSTLEIQRTEQGDSAMYLCASSPLAADNSPLHFGNGTRLTVT.

This rearrangement joins TRBV6-5 to TRBJ2-1; the D is unclear. The CDR3 spans 11 residues. V was trimmed by 9 bases and J by 5 bases, leaving 8 bases between them. Germline V gene sequence: CDR1 MNHEY, CDR2 SVGAGI. CDR3 bases: TGTGCCAGGGGCGAGAACAATGAGCAGTTCTTC. Its protein is CARGENNEQFF.

This chain links TRBV2 with TRBJ2-5, with D unclear. Between the trimmed V and J ends, which lost 4 bases and 1 base, there was a span of 7 bases. Germline V gene data show CDR1 as SNHLY and CDR2 as FYNNEI. The length of the CDR3 is 13 residues. The CDR3 protein is CASSVSSQETQYF. The CDR3 nucleotides read TGTGCCAGCAGTGTTTCTAGCCAAGAGACCCAGTACTTC.

The V call is TRBV30, the J call TRBJ1-5, with D possibly being TRBD1 (6 bases). CDR3 length: 13 residues. The germline V gene encodes CDR1 GTSNPN and CDR2 SVGIG (reference sequence). Trimming stripped 1 base from V and 5 bases from J, with 9 bases between. CDR3 bases: TGTGCCTGGAGTGGGACAGCCTATCAGCCCCAGCATTTT. It translates to CAWSGTAYQPQHF.

This rearrangement joins TRBV20-1 to TRBJ1-1, with D possibly matching TRBD1 (5 bases). This CDR3 has 15 residues. Deletions cut 3 bases from V and 5 bases from J, with 19 bases between. Germline assignment: CDR1 DFQATT and CDR2 SNEGSKA (reference sequence). This CDR3 reads CSASFAGGGWTEAFF. CDR3 sequence (DNA): TGCAGTGCTAGTTTTGCGGGGGGTGGTTGGACTGAAGCTTTCTTT.

This clone showed up just once. CDR3 residues: CASSYRTQGAGGYTF. In nucleotides, the CDR3 is TGTGCCAGCAGTTACCGCACCCAGGGGGCGGGAGGCTACACCTTC. This chain connects TRBV6-5 to TRBJ1-2, with 8 bases fitting TRBD1. The CDR3 extends over 15 amino acids. Per the germline V gene, CDR1 is MNHEY and CDR2 is SVGAGI. Losses at the gene ends were 2 bases for V and 8 bases for J; bases not matched to a gene: 10.

The chain combines TRBV5-4 with TRBJ2-5; 8 positions agree with TRBD1. V was pared by 3 bases and J by 5 bases, with 6 bases of the junction left unmatched. Germline V CDR1 and CDR2: SGHNT, YYREEE (reference sequence). The CDR3 is 14 amino acids. For the CDR3, the DNA is TGTGCCAGCAGCTCAGAGACAGGGGAGGAGACCCAGTACTTC. Protein product: CASSSETGEETQYF.

This clone was counted once. The CDR3: CASSLISDTQYF. In DNA form, the CDR3 reads TGTGCCAGCTCACTTATCTCGGATACGCAGTATTTT. This chain connects TRBV18 to TRBJ2-3; D uncertain. V dropped 4 bases and J dropped 6 bases, with 8 bases sitting between them. Germline-derived CDR1 and CDR2 are KGHSH and LQKENI. The CDR3 runs 12 residues.

This clone was seen at least ten times. The chain combines TRBV18 with TRBJ2-7, with a tentative D call TRBD1 (5 bases). V shed 0 bases and J shed 2 bases, with 17 bases lying between them. The germline CDR1 and CDR2 sequences are KGHSH and LQKENI. There are 17 residues in the CDR3. The CDR3 sequence: CASSPPLPHDSPYEQYF. DNA for the CDR3: TGTGCCAGCTCACCACCCCTTCCCCATGACAGCCCCTACGAGCAGTACTTC. Full variable domain (remainder filled in from reference TRBV18 and TRBJ2-7): NAGVMQNPRHLVRRRGQEARLRCSPMKGHSHVYWYRQLPEEGLKFMVYLQKENIIDESGMPKERFSAEFPKEGPSILRIQQVVRGDSAAYFCASSPPLPHDSPYEQYFGPGTRLTVT.

J is TRBJ2-6 and V is TRBV7-8, with 7 bases matching TRBD1. J was trimmed by 0 bases and V by 0 bases; bases with no gene match: 5. The CDR3 totals 18 residues. The germline gives CDR1 SGHVS, CDR2 FQNEAQ. The CDR3 sequence is CASSLAGGILSGANVLTF. Written as DNA, the CDR3 is TGTGCCAGCAGCTTAGCAGGGGGCATCCTCTCTGGGGCCAACGTCCTGACTTTC.

The genes are TRBV5-6 and TRBJ2-3; 7 bases fit TRBD1. The ends lost 2 bases at V and 8 bases at J; junction bases unmatched: 5. In germline, CDR1 is SGHDT, CDR2 YYEEEE. This CDR3 region has 13 residues. For the CDR3, the DNA is TGTGCCAGCAGCTTTGCCGCAGGGGGTACGCAGTATTTT. Amino acid sequence: CASSFAAGGTQYF.

The chain is built from TRBV10-3 and TRBJ1-1, with D possibly TRBD1 on 5 matching bases. The V gene's germline CDR1 is ENHRY and CDR2 SYGVKD. This CDR3 contains 17 residues. V lost 6 bases to trimming and J lost 1 base, with 21 bases between them. This CDR3 is CAIRIRQSPIGNTEAFF. The CDR3 DNA reads as TGTGCCATCAGAATCCGACAGAGCCCGATTGGGAACACTGAAGCTTTCTTT.